This entry concerns a single T cell receptor (beta chain). This specimen comes from a study of blood T cell repertoires in COVID-19. Study-level background: Material from acute and convalescent COVID-19 was sourced from the United States, Italy and Spain. In each case, the material was cDNA or gDNA derived from T cells, B-cell-depleted T cells, or PBMCs.

The CDR3 runs 16 residues. V was pared by 3 bases and J by 3 bases, with 9 bases of the junction left unmatched. The germline CDR1 and CDR2 sequences are SGHAT and FQNNGV. Using immunoSEQ multiplex PCR, the repertoire was profiled, and TCRdb retains in-frame clones only, with some absent. Of more than 150,000 clones in the sample, around 89% were seen once. The sequence was obtained from a man in his fifties with acute or convalescent COVID-19. The sample consisted of peripheral blood. The gene calls are TRBV11-2 and TRBJ2-7; 9 nucleotides align to TRBD1. The CDR3 DNA reads as TGTGCCAGCAGCTTTGCACAGGGACAGGGCCTCTACGAGCAGTACTTC. This codes for CASSFAQGQGLYEQYF. The variable domain in full, with the rest retrieved from reference TRBV11-2 and TRBJ2-7, is EAGVAQSPRYKIIEKRQSVAFWCNPISGHATLYWYQQILGQGPKLLIQFQNNGVVDDSQLPKDRFSAERLKGVDSTLKIQPAKLEDSAVYLCASSFAQGQGLYEQYFGPGTRLTVT.